This TCR beta chain was documented in a study of early T cells in non-severe SARS-CoV-2 infection. Whole-study context: With bulk RNA from unsorted whole blood as input, sequencing yielded unpaired chains.

This clonotype has just a few counts. Its antigen is undetermined. Molecules of cDNA were individually given unique molecular identifiers that were attached to them. MiXCR, run by TCRdb on the 5' RACE reads, gives a single entry per CDR3 protein. This table holds about 97,000 distinct CDR3 sequences, roughly 11% found once. Study conclusions and caveats: The VDJdb matching leaned toward anti-spike CD8 responses and overlooked private and CD4 specificities.

Sample: whole blood, taken at baseline. The source is an adult who was a healthcare worker with PCR-confirmed SARS-CoV-2 infection or an uninfected control (not recorded which).

The CDR3 sequence: CSVGEGTYEKLFF. The CDR3 bases are TGCAGCGTTGGGGAAGGGACATATGAAAAACTGTTTTTT. This rearrangement joins TRBV29-1 to TRBJ1-4; D perhaps matches TRBD1 (6 bases). This CDR3 region has 13 residues. The V and J ends lost 4 bases and 6 bases respectively, with 12 bases between them. The V gene's germline CDR1 is SQVTM and CDR2 ANQGSEA. The full variable domain, rest sourced from reference TRBV29-1 and TRBJ1-4, is SAVISQKPSRDICQRGTSLTIQCQVDSQVTMMFWYRQQPGQSLTLIATANQGSEATYESGFVIDKFPISRPNLTFSTLTVSNMSPEDSSIYLCSVGEGTYEKLFFGSGTQLSVL.